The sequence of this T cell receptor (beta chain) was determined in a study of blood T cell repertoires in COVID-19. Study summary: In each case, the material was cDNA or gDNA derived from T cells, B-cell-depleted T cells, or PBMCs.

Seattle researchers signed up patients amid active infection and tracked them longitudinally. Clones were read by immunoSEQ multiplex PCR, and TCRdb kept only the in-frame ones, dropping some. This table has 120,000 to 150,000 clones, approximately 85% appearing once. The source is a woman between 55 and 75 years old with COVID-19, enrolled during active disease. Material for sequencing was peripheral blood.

CDR3 nucleotides: TGTGCCAGCAGAGTGACAGGGGTCCTGGAGACCCAGTACTTC. Translated: CASRVTGVLETQYF. This sequence joins TRBV2 and TRBJ2-5, with 8 positions matching TRBD1. Trimming removed 6 bases from V and 5 bases from J; junction bases left unmatched: 8. Per germline, CDR1 SNHLY and CDR2 FYNNEI. CDR3 length: 14 amino acids. Full variable domain (rest looked up from reference TRBV2 and TRBJ2-5): EPEVTQTPSHQVTQMGQEVILRCVPISNHLYFYWYRQILGQKVEFLVSFYNNEISEKSEIFDDQFSVERPDGSNFTLKIRSTKLEDSAMYFCASRVTGVLETQYFGPGTRLLVL.